This entry features one TCR beta chain sequence. The sample is drawn from a study of blood T cell repertoires in COVID-19. In the source study's methods: Estimates of nucleated cell counts were drawn from the amplification of reference gene primers. Sequencing used immunoSEQ multiplex PCR; TCRdb keeps in-frame clones, though not all of them. That table furnishes V, J and clone size, whereas the DNA furnished D and trimming. The repertoire holds approximately 220,000 clones, around 81% seen once, with approximately 3% in the top ten. The sample taken for sequencing was peripheral blood. The sequence was obtained from a woman aged 25 to 39 who had recovered from COVID-19.

The CDR3: CASSPRTGGTLYNEQFF. The CDR3 region has the DNA TGCGCCAGCAGCCCACGGACAGGGGGAACCCTCTACAATGAGCAGTTCTTC. The genes are TRBV5-1 and TRBJ2-1; 10 bases map to TRBD1. Germline trimming cut 4 bases from V and 3 bases from J; bases unmatched to any gene: 10. The CDR3 contains 17 residues. Germline CDR1 reads SGHRS; CDR2 reads YFSETQ.